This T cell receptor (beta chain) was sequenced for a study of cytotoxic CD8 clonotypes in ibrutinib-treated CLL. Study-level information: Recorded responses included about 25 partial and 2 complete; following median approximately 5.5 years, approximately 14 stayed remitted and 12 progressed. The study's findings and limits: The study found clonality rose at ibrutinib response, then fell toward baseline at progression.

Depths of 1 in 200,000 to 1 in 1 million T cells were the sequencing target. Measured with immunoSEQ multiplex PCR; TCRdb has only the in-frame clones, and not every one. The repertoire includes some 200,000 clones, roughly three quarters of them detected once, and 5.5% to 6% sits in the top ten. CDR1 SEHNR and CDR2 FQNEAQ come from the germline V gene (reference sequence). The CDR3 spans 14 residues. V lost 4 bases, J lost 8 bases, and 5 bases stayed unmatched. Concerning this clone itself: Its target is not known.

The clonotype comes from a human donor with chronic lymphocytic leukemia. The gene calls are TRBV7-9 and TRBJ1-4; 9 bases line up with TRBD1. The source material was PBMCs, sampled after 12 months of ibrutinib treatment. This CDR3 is CASSSYRGREKLFF. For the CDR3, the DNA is TGTGCCAGCAGCTCTTACAGGGGGCGCGAAAAACTGTTTTTT.